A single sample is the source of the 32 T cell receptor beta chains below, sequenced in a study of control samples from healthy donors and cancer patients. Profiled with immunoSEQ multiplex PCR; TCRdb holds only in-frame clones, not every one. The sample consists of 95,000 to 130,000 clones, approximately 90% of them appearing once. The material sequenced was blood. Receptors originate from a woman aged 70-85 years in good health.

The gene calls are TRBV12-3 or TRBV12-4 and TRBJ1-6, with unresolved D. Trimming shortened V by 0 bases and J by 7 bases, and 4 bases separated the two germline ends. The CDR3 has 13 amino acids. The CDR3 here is CASSLALNSPLHF. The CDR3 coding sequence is TGTGCCAGCAGTTTAGCTCTGAATTCACCCCTCCACTTT.

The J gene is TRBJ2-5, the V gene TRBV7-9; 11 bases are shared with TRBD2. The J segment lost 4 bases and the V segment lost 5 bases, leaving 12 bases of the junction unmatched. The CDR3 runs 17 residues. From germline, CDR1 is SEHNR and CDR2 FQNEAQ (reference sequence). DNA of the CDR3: TGTGCCAGCAGCCCAGGCCTAGCGGGGGGAATGGGAGAGACCCAGTACTTC. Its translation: CASSPGLAGGMGETQYF.

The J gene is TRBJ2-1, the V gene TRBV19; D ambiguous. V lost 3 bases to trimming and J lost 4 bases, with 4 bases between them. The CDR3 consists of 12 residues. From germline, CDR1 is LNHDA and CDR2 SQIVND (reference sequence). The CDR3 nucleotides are TGTGCCAGTAGTATCGGTTACAATGAGCAGTTCTTC. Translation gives CASSIGYNEQFF.

CDR3 sequence (DNA): TGCGCCAGCAGCTCGCAGACAGGAAACTACGAGCAGTACTTC. Translated: CASSSQTGNYEQYF. This rearrangement joins TRBV5-1 to TRBJ2-7, with D maybe TRBD1 (6 bases). The V end lost 3 bases, the J end lost 3 bases, and 13 bases lay between the germline ends. The germline V gene encodes CDR1 SGHRS and CDR2 YFSETQ. The CDR3 runs 14 residues.

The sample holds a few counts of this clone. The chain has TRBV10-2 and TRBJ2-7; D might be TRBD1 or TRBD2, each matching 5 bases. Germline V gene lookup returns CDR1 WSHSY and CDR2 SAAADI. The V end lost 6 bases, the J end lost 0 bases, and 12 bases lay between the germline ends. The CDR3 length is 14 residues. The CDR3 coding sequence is TGCGCCAGCAGGGCAGGGACGAACTCCTACGAGCAGTACTTC. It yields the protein CASRAGTNSYEQYF.

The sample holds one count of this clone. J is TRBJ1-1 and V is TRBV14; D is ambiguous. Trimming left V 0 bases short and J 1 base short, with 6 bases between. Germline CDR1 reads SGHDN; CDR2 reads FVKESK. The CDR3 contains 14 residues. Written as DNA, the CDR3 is TGTGCCAGCAGCCAAGAGACCTCGAACACTGAAGCTTTCTTT. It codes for CASSQETSNTEAFF.

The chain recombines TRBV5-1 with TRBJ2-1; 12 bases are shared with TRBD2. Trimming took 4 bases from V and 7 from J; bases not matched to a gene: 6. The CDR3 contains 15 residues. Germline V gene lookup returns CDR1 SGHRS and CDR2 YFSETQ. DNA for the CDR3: TGCGCCAGCAGCCCAAGGACTAGCGGGGCAAATGAGCAGTTCTTC. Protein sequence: CASSPRTSGANEQFF. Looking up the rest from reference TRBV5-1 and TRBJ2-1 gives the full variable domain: KAGVTQTPRYLIKTRGQQVTLSCSPISGHRSVSWYQQTPGQGLQFLFEYFSETQRNKGNFPGRFSGRQFSNSRSEMNVSTLELGDSALYLCASSPRTSGANEQFFGPGTRLTVL.

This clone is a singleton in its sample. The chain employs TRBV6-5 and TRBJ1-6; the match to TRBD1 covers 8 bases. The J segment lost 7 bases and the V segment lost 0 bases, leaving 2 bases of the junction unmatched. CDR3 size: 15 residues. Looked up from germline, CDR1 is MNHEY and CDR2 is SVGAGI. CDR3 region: CASSYSRTGNSPLHF. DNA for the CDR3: TGTGCCAGCAGTTACTCGAGGACAGGGAATTCACCCCTCCACTTT.

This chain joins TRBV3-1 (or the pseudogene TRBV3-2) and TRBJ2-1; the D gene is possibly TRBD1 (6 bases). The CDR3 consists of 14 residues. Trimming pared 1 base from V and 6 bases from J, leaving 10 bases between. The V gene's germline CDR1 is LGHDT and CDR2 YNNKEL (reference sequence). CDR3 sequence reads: CASSQVTGFNEQFF. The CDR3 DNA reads TGTGCCAGCAGCCAAGTCACAGGGTTCAATGAGCAGTTCTTC.

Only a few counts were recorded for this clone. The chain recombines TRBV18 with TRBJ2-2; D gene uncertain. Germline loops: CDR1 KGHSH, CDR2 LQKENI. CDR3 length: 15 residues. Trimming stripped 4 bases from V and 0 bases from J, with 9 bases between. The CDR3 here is CASSLSTTNTGELFF. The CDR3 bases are TGTGCCAGCTCACTCTCGACAACGAACACCGGGGAGCTGTTTTTT. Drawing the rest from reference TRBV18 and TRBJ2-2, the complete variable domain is NAGVMQNPRHLVRRRGQEARLRCSPMKGHSHVYWYRQLPEEGLKFMVYLQKENIIDESGMPKERFSAEFPKEGPSILRIQQVVRGDSAAYFCASSLSTTNTGELFFGEGSRLTVL.

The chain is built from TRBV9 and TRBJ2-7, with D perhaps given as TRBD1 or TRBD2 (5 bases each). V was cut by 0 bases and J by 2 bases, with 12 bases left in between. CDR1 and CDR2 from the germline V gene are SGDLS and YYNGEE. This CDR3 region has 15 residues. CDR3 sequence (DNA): TGTGCCAGCAGCGTAGGCCAGGGAGTCCCCTACGAGCAGTACTTC. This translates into CASSVGQGVPYEQYF.

The CDR3 loop reads CASSSTSGGPNYGYTF. The DNA of the CDR3 is TGCGCCAGCAGCTCCACCAGCGGGGGACCCAACTATGGCTACACCTTC. The chain employs TRBV4-3 and TRBJ1-2; TRBD1 might be the D (5 bases). CDR1 and CDR2 from the germline V gene are LGHNA and YSLEER. V lost 5 bases and J lost 2, with 18 bases in between. This CDR3 region has 16 residues.

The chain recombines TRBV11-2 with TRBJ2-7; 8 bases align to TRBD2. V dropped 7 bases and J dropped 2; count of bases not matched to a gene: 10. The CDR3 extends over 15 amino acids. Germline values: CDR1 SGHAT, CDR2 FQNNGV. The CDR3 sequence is CASTPLRGAPYEQYF. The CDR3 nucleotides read TGTGCCAGCACCCCCCTGCGGGGGGCACCCTACGAGCAGTACTTC.

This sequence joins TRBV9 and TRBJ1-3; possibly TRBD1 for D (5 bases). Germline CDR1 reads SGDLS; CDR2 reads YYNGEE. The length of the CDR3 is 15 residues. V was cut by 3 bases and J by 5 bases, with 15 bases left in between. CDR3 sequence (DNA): TGTGCCAGCAGCGACCCCGGGGGTGGAAGAAACACCATATATTTT. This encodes CASSDPGGGRNTIYF. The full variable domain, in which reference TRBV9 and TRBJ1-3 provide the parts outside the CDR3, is DSGVTQTPKHLITATGQRVTLRCSPRSGDLSVYWYQQSLDQGLQFLIQYYNGEERAKGNILERFSAQQFPDLHSELNLSSLELGDSALYFCASSDPGGGRNTIYFGEGSWLTVV.

CDR3 amino acids: CASSPDLPNTEAFF. The CDR3 bases are TGCGCCAGCAGCCCCGACTTACCGAACACTGAAGCTTTCTTT. The chain is built from TRBV5-1 and TRBJ1-1; D not certain. Germline assignment: CDR1 SGHRS and CDR2 YFSETQ. This CDR3 has 14 amino acids. The V end lost 4 bases, the J end lost 1 base, and 11 bases lay between the germline ends.

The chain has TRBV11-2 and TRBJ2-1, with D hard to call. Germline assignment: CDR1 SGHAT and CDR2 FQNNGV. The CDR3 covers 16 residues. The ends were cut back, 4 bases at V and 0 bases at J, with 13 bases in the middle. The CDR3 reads CASSSRSDRSYNEQFF. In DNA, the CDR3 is TGTGCCAGCAGCTCTCGTTCGGACCGCTCCTACAATGAGCAGTTCTTC. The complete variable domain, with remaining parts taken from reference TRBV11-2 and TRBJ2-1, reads EAGVAQSPRYKIIEKRQSVAFWCNPISGHATLYWYQQILGQGPKLLIQFQNNGVVDDSQLPKDRFSAERLKGVDSTLKIQPAKLEDSAVYLCASSSRSDRSYNEQFFGPGTRLTVL.

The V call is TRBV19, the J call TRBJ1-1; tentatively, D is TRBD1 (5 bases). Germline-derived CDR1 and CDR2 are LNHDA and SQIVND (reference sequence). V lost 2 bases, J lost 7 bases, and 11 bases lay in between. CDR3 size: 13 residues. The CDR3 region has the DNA TGTGCCAGTAGTATATCAGGGTTGGGTGAAGCTTTCTTT. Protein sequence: CASSISGLGEAFF.

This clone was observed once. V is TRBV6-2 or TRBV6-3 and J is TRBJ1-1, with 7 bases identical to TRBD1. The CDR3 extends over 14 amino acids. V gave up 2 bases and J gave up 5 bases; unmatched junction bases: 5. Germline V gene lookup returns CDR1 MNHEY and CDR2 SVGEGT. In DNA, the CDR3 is TGTGCCAGCAGTTACCCGACAGGGCGGACTGAAGCTTTCTTT. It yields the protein CASSYPTGRTEAFF.

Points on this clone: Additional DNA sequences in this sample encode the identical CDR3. The CDR3 DNA reads as TGTGCCGTTGAAATGATACAGGTGGCGTTCAGTGGCTACACCTTC. This encodes CAVEMIQVAFSGYTF. The chain recombines TRBV7-9 with TRBJ1-2, with D maybe TRBD1 (5 bases). CDR1 SEHNR and CDR2 FQNEAQ come from the germline V gene (reference sequence). The length of the CDR3 is 15 residues. V lost 11 bases and J 7 bases, leaving 26 bases between the germline ends.

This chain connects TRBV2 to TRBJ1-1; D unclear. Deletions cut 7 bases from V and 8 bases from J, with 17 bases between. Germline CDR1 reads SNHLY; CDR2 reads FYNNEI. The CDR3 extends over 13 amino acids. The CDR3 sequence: CASTIGRAGEAFF. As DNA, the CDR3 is TGTGCCAGCACCATCGGGAGGGCAGGAGAAGCTTTCTTT.

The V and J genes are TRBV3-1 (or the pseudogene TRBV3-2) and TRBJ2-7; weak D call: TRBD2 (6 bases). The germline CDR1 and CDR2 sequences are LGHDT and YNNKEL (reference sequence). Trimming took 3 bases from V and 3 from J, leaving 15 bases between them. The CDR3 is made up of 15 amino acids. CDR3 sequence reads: CASSHYLMGGYEQYF. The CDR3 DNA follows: TGTGCCAGCAGCCACTACCTTATGGGAGGCTACGAGCAGTACTTC.

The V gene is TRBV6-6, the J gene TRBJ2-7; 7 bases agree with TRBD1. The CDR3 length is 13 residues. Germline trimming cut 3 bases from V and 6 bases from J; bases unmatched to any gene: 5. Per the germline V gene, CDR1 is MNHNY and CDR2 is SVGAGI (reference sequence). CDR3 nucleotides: TGTGCCAGCAGTTATCGCGCAGGGGGCGAGCAGTACTTC. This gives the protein CASSYRAGGEQYF.

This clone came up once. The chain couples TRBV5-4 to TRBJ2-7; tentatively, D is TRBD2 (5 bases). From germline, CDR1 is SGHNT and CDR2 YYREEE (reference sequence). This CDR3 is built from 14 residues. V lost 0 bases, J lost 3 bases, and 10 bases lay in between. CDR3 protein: CASSLGRGYYEQYF. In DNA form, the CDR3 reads TGTGCCAGCAGCTTGGGACGGGGTTACTACGAGCAGTACTTC.

The CDR3 loop is CASSRTDSGNTIYF. The CDR3, as DNA: TGTGCCAGCAGCCGGACAGACTCTGGAAACACCATATATTTT. The chain recombines TRBV7-9 with TRBJ1-3; a possible D gene is TRBD1 (6 bases). The CDR3 spans 14 residues. V was pared by 5 bases and J by 0 bases, with 8 bases between. Per germline, CDR1 SEHNR and CDR2 FQNEAQ (reference sequence).

CDR3 region: CASRTTVTEAFF. The CDR3 region has the DNA TGTGCCAGCAGGACGACCGTCACTGAAGCTTTCTTT. The V call is TRBV2, the J call TRBJ1-1; no clear D gene. V dropped 6 bases and J dropped 4 bases, with 9 bases sitting between them. The CDR3 loop spans 12 amino acids. The germline CDR1 and CDR2 sequences are SNHLY and FYNNEI.

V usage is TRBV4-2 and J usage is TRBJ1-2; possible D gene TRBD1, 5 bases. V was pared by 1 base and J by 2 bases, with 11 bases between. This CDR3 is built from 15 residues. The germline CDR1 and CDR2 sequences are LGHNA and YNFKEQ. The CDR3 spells CASSQASGQNYGYTF. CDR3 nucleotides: TGTGCCAGCAGCCAAGCTTCGGGGCAGAACTATGGCTACACCTTC.

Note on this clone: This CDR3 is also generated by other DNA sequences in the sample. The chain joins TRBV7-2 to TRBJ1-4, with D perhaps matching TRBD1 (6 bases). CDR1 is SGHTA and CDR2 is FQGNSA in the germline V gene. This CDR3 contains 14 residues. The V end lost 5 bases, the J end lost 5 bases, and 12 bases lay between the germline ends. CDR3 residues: CASSQGQINEKLFF. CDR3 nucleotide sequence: TGTGCCAGCAGCCAGGGGCAAATAAATGAAAAACTGTTTTTT.

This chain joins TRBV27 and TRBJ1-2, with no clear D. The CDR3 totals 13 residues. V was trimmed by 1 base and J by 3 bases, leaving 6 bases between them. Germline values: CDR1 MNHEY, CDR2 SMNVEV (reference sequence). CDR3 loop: CASSLFPHYGYTF. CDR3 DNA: TGTGCCAGCAGTTTATTCCCTCACTATGGCTACACCTTC.

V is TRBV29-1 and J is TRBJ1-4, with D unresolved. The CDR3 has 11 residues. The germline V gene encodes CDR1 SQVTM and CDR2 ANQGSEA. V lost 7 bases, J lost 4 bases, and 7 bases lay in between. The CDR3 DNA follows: TGCAGCGCGCGATTTAATGAAAAACTGTTTTTT. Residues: CSARFNEKLFF.

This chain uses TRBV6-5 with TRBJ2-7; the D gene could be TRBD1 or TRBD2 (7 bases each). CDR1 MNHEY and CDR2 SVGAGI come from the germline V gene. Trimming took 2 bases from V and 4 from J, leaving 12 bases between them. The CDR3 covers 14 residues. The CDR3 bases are TGTGCCAGCAGTTACCTGCAGGGGGGGTACGAGCAGTACTTC. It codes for CASSYLQGGYEQYF.

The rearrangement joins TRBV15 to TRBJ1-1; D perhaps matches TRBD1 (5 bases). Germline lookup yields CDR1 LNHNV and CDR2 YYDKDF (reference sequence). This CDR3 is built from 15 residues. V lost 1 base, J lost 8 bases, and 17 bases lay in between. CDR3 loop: CATSRGGSDRTEAFF. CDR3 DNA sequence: TGTGCCACCAGCAGAGGGGGTAGCGACAGAACCGAAGCTTTCTTT.

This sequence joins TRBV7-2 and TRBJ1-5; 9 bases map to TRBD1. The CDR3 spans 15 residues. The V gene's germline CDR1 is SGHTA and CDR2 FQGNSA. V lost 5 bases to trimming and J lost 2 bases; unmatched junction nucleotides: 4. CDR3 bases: TGTGCCAGCAGCCGGGACAGGGACGGCAATCAGCCCCAGCATTTT. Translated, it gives CASSRDRDGNQPQHF.